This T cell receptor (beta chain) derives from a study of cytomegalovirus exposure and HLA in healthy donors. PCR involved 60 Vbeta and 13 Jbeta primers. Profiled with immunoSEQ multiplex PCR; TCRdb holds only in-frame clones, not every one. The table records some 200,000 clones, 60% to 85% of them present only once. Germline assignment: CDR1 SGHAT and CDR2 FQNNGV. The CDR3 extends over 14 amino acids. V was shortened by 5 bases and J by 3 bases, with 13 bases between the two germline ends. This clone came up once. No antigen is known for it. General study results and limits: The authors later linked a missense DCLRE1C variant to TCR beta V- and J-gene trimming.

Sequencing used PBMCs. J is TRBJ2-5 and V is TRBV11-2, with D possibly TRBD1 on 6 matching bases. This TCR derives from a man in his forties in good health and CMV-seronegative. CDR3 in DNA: TGTGCCAGCAGCCCCGGACAGATTGAAGAGACCCAGTACTTC. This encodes CASSPGQIEETQYF.